This T cell receptor (beta chain) was retrieved from a study of regulatory T cells in long-lasting Graves disease. Study-level points and caveats: When disease was persistent, TRBV28, TRBJ1-2 and TRBJ2-5 were the favored segments.

This clonotype was found many times. The antigen is not known. Time point specified: newly diagnosed GD, antithyroid drugs for less than 3 months. The authors made the TCR library using RNA they extracted from PBMCs. The V gene lost 7 bases and the J gene lost 3 bases, with 11 bases spanning the gap. Germline loops: CDR1 SGHAT, CDR2 FQNNGV. The CDR3 has 13 amino acids. Relying on iRepertoire HTBI primers and Arm-PCR of CDR3 regions, the team built TCR beta libraries. TCRdb reanalysed the multiplex PCR reads using MiXCR and keeps one entry per CDR3 protein. This table has 450,000 to 650,000 distinct CDR3 sequences, roughly a sixth appearing once. These data are also associated with another study on T cells in Graves' hyperthyroidism and ophthalmopathy. This second study notes: Ophthalmopathy and stable hyperthyroidism were separated by a 13 V-J model.

The genes are TRBV11-2 and TRBJ2-3; D is unresolved. The material sequenced was peripheral blood mononuclear cells (PBMCs), taken at new diagnosis, from a patient treated with antithyroid drugs. This clonotype originated in a woman between 40 and 65 years old with Graves disease. The CDR3 coding sequence is TGTGCCAGCACCCCTCGCGTGACAGATACGCAGTATTTT. Translation: CASTPRVTDTQYF.